This T cell receptor beta chain is drawn from a study of T cell changes during pregnancy in multiple sclerosis. The table came from immunoSEQ multiplex PCR; TCRdb's copy has only in-frame clones and leaves some out. The sample shows tens of thousands of clones, around nine tenths of them seen only once. Between the trimmed V and J ends, which lost 4 bases and 1 base, there was a span of 8 bases. The germline V gene has CDR1 SEHNR and CDR2 FQNEAQ (reference sequence). The CDR3 extends over 14 amino acids. Specimen: peripheral blood, collected after pregnancy. The rearrangement links TRBV7-9 to TRBJ1-5; no clear D. This clonotype was sampled from a female donor in good health, enrolled as a control in a pregnancy study. The DNA of the CDR3 is TGTGCCAGCAGCTCAGAGGTCAGCAATCAGCCCCAGCATTTT. Translation: CASSSEVSNQPQHF.